A selection of T cell receptor beta chains follows, all from one sample in a study of blood T cells in healthy people across ages. TCRdb processed the 5' RACE reads anew with MiXCR; each CDR3 protein has one entry. Among over 1,500,000 distinct CDR3 sequences listed, less than 50% were seen once. Sequenced sample: blood. All receptors come from a woman aged 40 to 55 in good health. CDR3s include the opening cysteine and the closing phenylalanine or tryptophan. Each record gives: V gene, D gene, J gene, CDR3 protein. A D gene is named only where the DNA matches it firmly.

TRBV4-2,NA,TRBJ1-6,CASSQGGGRTNSPLHF
TRBV4-1,TRBD1,TRBJ2-2,CASSQEDRVNRELFF
TRBV7-9,NA,TRBJ2-5,CASSLRRWETQYF
TRBV7-2,NA,TRBJ1-1,CASSLALSVNTEAFF
TRBV12-3/TRBV12-4,NA,TRBJ2-1,CASSLTGSRYNEQFF
TRBV6-2/TRBV6-3,NA,TRBJ1-1,CASGRLMNTEAFF
TRBV11-2,NA,TRBJ2-1,CASSLVLGLYNEQFF
TRBV2,TRBD1,TRBJ1-5,CASSGTGGSSNQPQHF
TRBV15,TRBD2,TRBJ2-1,CATSRYRSGTGSNEQFF
TRBV9,NA,TRBJ2-3,CASSVADSPTDTQYF
TRBV13,NA,TRBJ2-1,CASSQLGDNEQFF
TRBV27,NA,TRBJ1-5,CASSLLGTKLNQPQHF
TRBV6-2/TRBV6-3,TRBD2,TRBJ2-1,CASRKPGTSGGGEQFF
TRBV6-5,NA,TRBJ2-1,CASSSYPGGNEQFF
TRBV10-3,NA,TRBJ1-2,CAISDSVGGLGYTF
TRBV7-9,NA,TRBJ2-1,CASSPGTANLNEQFF
TRBV5-1,NA,TRBJ2-7,CASSQNRYEQYF
TRBV6-5,TRBD1,TRBJ2-1,CASRKDRAKPNEQFF
TRBV20-1,TRBD2,TRBJ2-1,CSATSANEQFF
TRBV7-2,TRBD2,TRBJ2-2,CASSFRQLAYSGELFF
TRBV4-1,TRBD2,TRBJ2-1,CASSQDMAGTRTLREQFF
TRBV11-2,NA,TRBJ1-5,CASSAGGGGGNQPQHF
TRBV28,NA,NA,CASRGKGFRTQYF
TRBV15,NA,TRBJ2-3,CATSNGDTQYF
TRBV6-2/TRBV6-3,TRBD2,TRBJ2-1,CASSYSLAGGPHNEQFF
TRBV19,TRBD2,TRBJ2-5,CASSSYLLAGGQETQYF
TRBV7-9,TRBD1,TRBJ2-3,CASSLMGQGASDTQYF
TRBV20-1,TRBD2,NA,CSASRTSGGTETQYF
TRBV9,NA,TRBJ2-3,CASSEHGQFTDTQYF